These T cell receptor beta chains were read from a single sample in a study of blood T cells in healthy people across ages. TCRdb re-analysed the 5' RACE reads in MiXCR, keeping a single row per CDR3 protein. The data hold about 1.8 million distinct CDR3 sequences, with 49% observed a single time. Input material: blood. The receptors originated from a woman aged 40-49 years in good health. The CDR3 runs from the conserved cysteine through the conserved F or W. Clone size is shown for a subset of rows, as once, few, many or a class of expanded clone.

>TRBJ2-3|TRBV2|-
CASSVNRGWETQYF
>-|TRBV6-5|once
CASRSSNRVNEQYF
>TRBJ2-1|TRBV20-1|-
CSARDSRGVSSYNEQFF
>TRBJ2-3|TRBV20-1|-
CSARDPGTSGPTDTQYF
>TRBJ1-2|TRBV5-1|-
CASSSSGPQSAVGYTF
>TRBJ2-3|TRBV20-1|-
CSANEGDTQYF
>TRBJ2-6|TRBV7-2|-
CASSFPRGSGANVLTF
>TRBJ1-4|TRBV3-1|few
CASSQVGATNEKLFF
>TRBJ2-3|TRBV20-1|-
CSARLYTGDDTDTQYF
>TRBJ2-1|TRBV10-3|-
CAIGARGGSSYNEQFF
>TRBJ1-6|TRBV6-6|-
CASSHLGTRNSPLHF
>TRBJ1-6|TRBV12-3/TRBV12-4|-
CASRLGTGNSPLHF
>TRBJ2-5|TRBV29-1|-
CSVELSGGYQETQYF
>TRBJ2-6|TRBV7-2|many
CASSLAVLRAGVANVLTF
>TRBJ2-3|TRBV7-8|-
CASSLARDRVADTQYF
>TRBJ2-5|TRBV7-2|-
CASSSPIRGRQETQYF
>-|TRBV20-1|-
CSAAPLASSYNEQYF
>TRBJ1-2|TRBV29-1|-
CSVGTGSGGYTF
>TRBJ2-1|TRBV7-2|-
CASSPDLVHPEQFF
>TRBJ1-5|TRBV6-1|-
CASSPGTGKGRNNQPQHF
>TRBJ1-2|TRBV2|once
CARYRTPPNYGYTF
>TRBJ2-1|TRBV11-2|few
CASSPGLAGTGNEQFF
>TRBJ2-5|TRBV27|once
CASSSSRASGTQYF
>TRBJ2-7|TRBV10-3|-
CAISRDRDNEQYF
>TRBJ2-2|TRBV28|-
CASSPQGANTGELFF
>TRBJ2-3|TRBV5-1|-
CASSLVGTGSPQYF
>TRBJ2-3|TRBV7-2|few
CASSLFAGGLSTDTQYF
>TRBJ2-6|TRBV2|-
CASSEAPIWRTGGFHGANVLTF
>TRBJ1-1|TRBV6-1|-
CASSRQGTAFF
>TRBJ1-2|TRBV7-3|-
CASSLFQGDGYTF
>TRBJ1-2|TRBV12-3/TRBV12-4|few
CASSSSTASLNYGYTF
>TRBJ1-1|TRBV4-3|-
CASSQDMGDPEAFF
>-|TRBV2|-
CASRHIAGEQYF
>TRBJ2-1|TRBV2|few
CASSEGWANEQFF
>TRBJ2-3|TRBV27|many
CASSPSGDTQYF
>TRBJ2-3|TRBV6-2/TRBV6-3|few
CASSYIETGLPSTDTQYF
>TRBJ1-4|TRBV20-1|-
CSASGFGEKLFF
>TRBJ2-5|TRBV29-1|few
CSVVGGAQSQYF
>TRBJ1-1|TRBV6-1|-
CASRDRVDTEAFF
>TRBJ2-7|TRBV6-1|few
CASSEVYSIDYEQYF
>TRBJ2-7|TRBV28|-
CASSLLASRDRGREQYF
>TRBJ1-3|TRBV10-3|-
CAVSESQNTIYF
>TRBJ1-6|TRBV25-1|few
CASSELRNSPLHF
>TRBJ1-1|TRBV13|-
CASSPGPTGPEAFF
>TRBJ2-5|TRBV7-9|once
CASSLRGRGGETQYF
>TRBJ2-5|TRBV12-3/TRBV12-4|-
CASSVTTTPETQYF
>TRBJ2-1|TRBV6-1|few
CASSEAAQSIYNEQFF
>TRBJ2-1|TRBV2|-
CASRISGGPPDEQFF
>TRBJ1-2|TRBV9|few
CASSVGPNDIYGYTF
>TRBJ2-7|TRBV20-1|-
CSARMGQSRALAGYEQYF
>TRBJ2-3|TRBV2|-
CASRTTGAGTDTQYF
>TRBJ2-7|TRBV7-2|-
CASSSNRGGPYEQYF
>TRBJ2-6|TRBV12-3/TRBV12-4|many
CASSLPGGGANVLTF
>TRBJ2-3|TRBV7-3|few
CASSLFSPPTQYF
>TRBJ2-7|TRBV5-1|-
CASSLVVAGVPMYF
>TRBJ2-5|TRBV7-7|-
CASSFGPLLTSQETQYF
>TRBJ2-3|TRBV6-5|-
CASSYQAGGTDTQYF
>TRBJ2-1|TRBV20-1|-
CSAAPLASSYNEQFF
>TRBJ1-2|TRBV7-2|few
CASSVGRPNYGYTF